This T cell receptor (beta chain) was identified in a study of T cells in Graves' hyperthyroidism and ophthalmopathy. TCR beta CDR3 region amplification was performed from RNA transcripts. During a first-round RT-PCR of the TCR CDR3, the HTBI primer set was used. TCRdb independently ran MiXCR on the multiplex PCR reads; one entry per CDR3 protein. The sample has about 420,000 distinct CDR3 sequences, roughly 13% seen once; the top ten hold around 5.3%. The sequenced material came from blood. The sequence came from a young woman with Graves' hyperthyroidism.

This chain's CDR3 is CASSTQTGGEQFF. CDR3 nucleotide sequence: TGTGCCAGCAGTACACAGACAGGCGGTGAGCAGTTCTTC. The genes are TRBV6-1 and TRBJ2-1; perhaps TRBD1 as D (6 bases). Trimming removed 5 bases from V and 9 bases from J, with 14 bases in between. The germline CDR1 and CDR2 sequences are MNHNS and SASEGT. There are 13 residues in the CDR3.